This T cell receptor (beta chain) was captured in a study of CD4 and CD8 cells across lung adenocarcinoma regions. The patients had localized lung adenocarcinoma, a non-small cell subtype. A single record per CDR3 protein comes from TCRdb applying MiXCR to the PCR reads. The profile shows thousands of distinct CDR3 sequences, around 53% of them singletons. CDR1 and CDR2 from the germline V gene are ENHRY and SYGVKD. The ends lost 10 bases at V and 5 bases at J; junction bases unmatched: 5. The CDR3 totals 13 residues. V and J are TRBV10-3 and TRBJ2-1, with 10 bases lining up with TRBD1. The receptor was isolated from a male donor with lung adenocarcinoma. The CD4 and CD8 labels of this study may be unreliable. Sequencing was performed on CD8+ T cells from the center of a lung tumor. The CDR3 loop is CATRQGANNEQFF. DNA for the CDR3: TGTGCCACCCGACAGGGGGCCAACAATGAGCAGTTCTTC.